This T cell receptor beta chain is drawn from a study of T cell responses to AZD1222 COVID-19 vaccine. Repertoires were generated with immunoSEQ multiplex PCR, while TCRdb's copy carries only in-frame clones and drops some. The data show roughly 130,000 clones, 85% to 95% seen once. This CDR3 comprises 13 residues. Germline-derived CDR1 and CDR2 are LGHDT and YNNKEL (reference sequence). V lost 3 bases to trimming and J lost 1 base, with 6 bases between them. The rearrangement uses TRBV3-1 (or the pseudogene TRBV3-2) and TRBJ2-5; the D is unclear. Sequenced material: peripheral blood, taken on day 0 of AZD1222 vaccination. The TCR was taken from an adult in good health. The CDR3 nucleotides read TGTGCCAGCAGCCATTTTGGCCAAGAGACCCAGTACTTC. It codes for CASSHFGQETQYF.